These T cell receptor beta chains were read from a single sample in a study of cytomegalovirus exposure and HLA in healthy donors. Clones were sequenced by immunoSEQ multiplex PCR, and TCRdb holds only the in-frame ones, with some missing. The sample comprises about 190,000 clones, around four fifths of which are singletons, and roughly 0.8% rests with the top ten. Sample: PBMCs. The origin of the receptors is a woman under 30 in good health and CMV-seronegative. Both conserved end residues are part of each CDR3. Each record gives: V gene, J gene, clone size, D gene, CDR3 protein, CDR3 DNA. A D gene is named only where the DNA matches it firmly. Not every row has a clone size; where given, it reads once, few, many or a size class.

V: TRBV7-9
J: TRBJ2-3
size: -
D: -
CDR3: CASSLALGGTQYF
DNA: TGTGCCAGCAGCTTAGCCCTCGGGGGTACGCAGTATTTT

V: TRBV11-3
J: TRBJ1-5
size: -
D: -
CDR3: CASSLGTDGSNQPQHF
DNA: TGTGCCAGCAGCCTCGGGACTGATGGGAGTAATCAGCCCCAGCATTTT

V: TRBV27
J: TRBJ2-3
size: once
D: -
CDR3: CASSGQRHTDTQYF
DNA: TGTGCCAGTTCAGGACAGAGACACACAGATACGCAGTATTTT

V: TRBV10-3
J: TRBJ2-7
size: -
D: TRBD1
CDR3: CAISEGGTSSYEQYF
DNA: TGTGCCATCAGTGAAGGGGGCACTAGCTCCTACGAGCAGTACTTC

V: TRBV7-6
J: TRBJ2-1
size: -
D: TRBD2
CDR3: CASSLRAGGSNEQFF
DNA: TGTGCCAGCAGCTTACGAGCGGGAGGGAGCAATGAGCAGTTCTTC

V: TRBV10-3
J: TRBJ1-1
size: -
D: -
CDR3: CAITSYLGGEAFF
DNA: TGTGCCATCACCTCCTACTTAGGCGGTGAAGCTTTCTTT

V: TRBV27
J: TRBJ2-7
size: -
D: -
CDR3: CASSLYAAGVSREQYF
DNA: TGTGCCAGCAGTTTATACGCAGCCGGGGTCTCAAGGGAGCAGTACTTC

V: TRBV6-1
J: TRBJ2-7
size: -
D: TRBD1
CDR3: CASSGSGQGIPEQYF
DNA: TGTGCCAGCAGTGGGTCGGGACAGGGTATCCCCGAGCAGTACTTC

V: TRBV6-5
J: TRBJ2-7
size: once
D: -
CDR3: CATSSEGWRYEQYF
DNA: TGTGCCACCTCAAGCGAGGGTTGGCGGTACGAGCAGTACTTC

V: TRBV2
J: TRBJ2-2
size: -
D: -
CDR3: CASSSARGGDTGELFF
DNA: TGTGCCAGCAGTTCCGCGAGAGGGGGGGACACCGGGGAGCTGTTTTTT

V: TRBV27
J: TRBJ2-7
size: -
D: TRBD1
CDR3: CASSLRQGAGEQYF
DNA: TGTGCCAGCAGTTTACGACAGGGGGCCGGCGAGCAGTACTTC

V: TRBV5-1
J: TRBJ2-7
size: -
D: TRBD1
CDR3: CASSSGQGGEQYF
DNA: TGCGCCAGCAGCTCAGGACAGGGCGGCGAGCAGTACTTC